This passage covers 25 T cell receptor beta chains from one sample sequenced in a study of shared clonotypes between healthy human individuals. The protocol was immunoSEQ multiplex PCR, while the TCRdb copy is restricted to in-frame clones and leaves out a portion. The table records fewer than 3 million clones, around 93% of them present only once. Material: naive CD4+ T cells from PBMCs. Sample subset: CD45RA+ positively selected. These TCRs come from a man between 18 and 29 years old in good health. Some clones in this sample may be carry-over from other donors' samples.

In regard to this clone: This sample includes further DNA sequences coding for the same CDR3. The chain combines TRBV18 with TRBJ1-1, with TRBD1 identical over 9 bases. The CDR3 totals 16 residues. Germline-derived CDR1 and CDR2 are KGHSH and LQKENI. After removal of 3 bases from V and 0 bases from J, the junction contained 5 bases not matched to a gene. The DNA for the CDR3 is TGTGCCAGCTCACCGGACAGGGGTTTAGTGAACACTGAAGCTTTCTTT. It encodes CASSPDRGLVNTEAFF.

The chain has TRBV5-1 and TRBJ2-6; possible D gene TRBD1, 6 bases. V lost 4 bases and J lost 0, with 14 bases in between. Germline CDR1 and CDR2: SGHRS and YFSETQ. The CDR3 contains 17 residues. CDR3 nucleotide sequence: TGCGCCAGCAGCCGGTTGGACAGACCCTCTGGGGCCAACGTCCTGACTTTC. This codes for CASSRLDRPSGANVLTF.

The chain has TRBV5-1 and TRBJ2-5, with a weak D call TRBD2 (6 bases). Germline V lookup: CDR1 SGHRS, CDR2 YFSETQ. The CDR3 totals 15 residues. The V and J ends lost 7 bases and 1 base respectively, with 17 bases between them. CDR3 sequence reads: CASVLGGGLQETQYF. CDR3 DNA: TGCGCCAGCGTCCTAGGTGGGGGACTCCAAGAGACCCAGTACTTC.

The chain employs TRBV25-1 and TRBJ2-1, with unresolved D. The CDR3 covers 12 residues. Per the germline V gene, CDR1 is MGHDK and CDR2 is SYGVNS. V was cut by 5 bases and J by 7 bases, with 9 bases left in between. CDR3 amino acids: CASSPYGNEQFF. CDR3 bases: TGTGCCAGCAGTCCTTATGGAAATGAGCAGTTCTTC.

The V and J genes are TRBV7-9 and TRBJ2-5; 10 bases align to TRBD2. CDR3 length: 16 residues. The germline V gene encodes CDR1 SEHNR and CDR2 FQNEAQ (reference sequence). The V gene end was trimmed by 2 bases and the J gene end by 5 bases; junction bases not matched to a gene: 8. In nucleotides, the CDR3 is TGTGCCAGCAGCTTAAAAGCGGGAGGGCCCGGGGAGACCCAGTACTTC. Translating gives CASSLKAGGPGETQYF.

V usage is TRBV10-3 and J usage is TRBJ1-5; possible D gene TRBD1, 6 bases. This CDR3 is built from 17 residues. V shed 4 bases and J shed 0 bases, with 16 bases lying between them. Germline V gives CDR1 ENHRY, CDR2 SYGVKD. CDR3 DNA: TGTGCCATCAGTGCAACAGGGCCCGATTCTAGCAATCAGCCCCAGCATTTT. It specifies CAISATGPDSSNQPQHF.

This chain links TRBV27 with TRBJ2-3; D is perhaps TRBD2 (5 bases). Between the trimmed V and J ends, which lost 1 base and 1 base, there was a span of 18 bases. The CDR3 runs to 18 residues. Germline assignment: CDR1 MNHEY and CDR2 SMNVEV (reference sequence). CDR3 sequence (DNA): TGTGCCAGCAGTTTATTCTCCAAGTCCTGGGAGCGCACAGATACGCAGTATTTT. Encoded protein: CASSLFSKSWERTDTQYF.

This clone was counted a single time. The CDR3 bases are TGTGCCAGCAGTTTACGGGACACGCGGCGGGAGACCCAGTACTTC. It yields the protein CASSLRDTRRETQYF. The gene calls are TRBV28 and TRBJ2-5; D is perhaps TRBD1 (6 bases). The CDR3 has 15 residues. Deletions cut 2 bases from V and 5 bases from J, with 15 bases between. Germline V CDR1 and CDR2: MDHEN, SYDVKM.

This clone was seen a single time. This chain links TRBV2 with TRBJ1-4; TRBD1 is a possible D gene (5 bases). Germline assignment: CDR1 SNHLY and CDR2 FYNNEI. This CDR3 comprises 13 residues. V gave up 6 bases and J gave up 4 bases, with 9 bases separating them. CDR3 amino acids: CASREGRNEKLFF. The CDR3 bases are TGTGCCAGCAGGGAGGGGCGTAATGAAAAACTGTTTTTT.

As regards this clone: This sample also contains other DNA sequences that code for the same CDR3. The rearrangement links TRBV5-1 to TRBJ2-7; 11 positions agree with TRBD2. The CDR3 is 15 residues long. Germline CDR1 and CDR2: SGHRS and YFSETQ. V gave up 3 bases and J gave up 2 bases; unmatched junction bases: 4. The CDR3 is CASSSGTSGPYEQYF. As DNA, the CDR3 is TGCGCCAGCAGCTCCGGGACTAGCGGACCCTACGAGCAGTACTTC.

V is TRBV7-3 and J is TRBJ2-5, with 8 bases aligning to TRBD2. Losses at the gene ends were 5 bases for V and 1 base for J; bases not matched to a gene: 6. The CDR3 is 15 amino acids. Germline loops: CDR1 SGHTA, CDR2 FQGTGA. The CDR3 sequence is CASSLQLAAQETQYF. In DNA form, the CDR3 reads TGTGCCAGCAGCCTACAACTAGCGGCCCAAGAGACCCAGTACTTC.

The V call is TRBV28, the J call TRBJ2-5, with D tentatively TRBD1 (7 bases). This CDR3 spans 14 amino acids. V was trimmed by 5 bases and J by 5 bases, leaving 15 bases between them. Germline loops: CDR1 MDHEN, CDR2 SYDVKM. CDR3 in amino acids: CASSPGAGGETQYF. The CDR3 DNA follows: TGTGCCAGCAGTCCAGGGGCAGGGGGGGAGACCCAGTACTTC.

The V and J genes are TRBV28 and TRBJ2-3; 8 bases are shared with TRBD2. CDR3 length equals 17 residues. V dropped 5 bases and J dropped 2; count of bases not matched to a gene: 12. CDR1 and CDR2 (germline): MDHEN, SYDVKM. CDR3 sequence: CASSPRSGGFNTDTQYF. CDR3 in DNA: TGTGCCAGCAGTCCCCGTTCGGGAGGGTTTAACACAGATACGCAGTATTTT.

The V call is TRBV7-9, the J call TRBJ2-5, with TRBD1 matching over 10 bases. V lost 4 bases, J lost 5 bases, and 10 bases stayed unmatched. The CDR3 is made up of 16 amino acids. CDR1 and CDR2 from the germline V gene are SEHNR and FQNEAQ (reference sequence). The CDR3 DNA sequence: TGTGCCAGCAGCTCCCGGGACAGGGGCCCCCAGGAGACCCAGTACTTC. Its protein product is CASSSRDRGPQETQYF. Using reference TRBV7-9 and TRBJ2-5 for the parts outside the CDR3, the full variable domain is DTGVSQNPRHKITKRGQNVTFRCDPISEHNRLYWYRQTLGQGPEFLTYFQNEAQLEKSRLLSDRFSAERPKGSFSTLEIQRTEQGDSAMYLCASSSRDRGPQETQYFGPGTRLLVL.

The rearrangement links TRBV19 to TRBJ1-5; tentatively, D is TRBD1 (6 bases). The germline V gene has CDR1 LNHDA and CDR2 SQIVND (reference sequence). This CDR3 spans 16 amino acids. Trimming pared 5 bases from V and 3 bases from J, leaving 17 bases between. The CDR3 loop is CASSPRRGEANQPQHF. The CDR3 DNA reads TGTGCCAGTAGTCCACGGAGGGGGGAGGCCAATCAGCCCCAGCATTTT.

The rearrangement links TRBV4-2 to TRBJ1-1; D possibly corresponds to TRBD1 (5 bases). CDR1 and CDR2 (germline): LGHNA, YNFKEQ. The germline V and J ends were trimmed by 4 bases and 6 bases, with 12 bases remaining between them. The CDR3 length is 13 residues. The CDR3 region has the DNA TGTGCCAGCAGCCGCAGGGAAAGTGCTGAAGCTTTCTTT. Translation gives CASSRRESAEAFF.

The gene calls are TRBV18 and TRBJ2-5; the match to TRBD1 covers 7 bases. V trimming: 3 bases; J trimming: 5 bases; junction bases outside the gene matches: 6. The germline V gene encodes CDR1 KGHSH and CDR2 LQKENI. This CDR3 has 14 amino acids. Here the CDR3 reads CASSPNPGGETQYF. Here the CDR3 DNA reads TGTGCCAGCTCACCGAACCCAGGGGGTGAGACCCAGTACTTC.

The chain couples TRBV19 to TRBJ2-3, with TRBD1 matching 7 bases. Losses at the gene ends were 5 bases for V and 1 base for J; bases not matched to a gene: 6. Per germline, CDR1 LNHDA and CDR2 SQIVND (reference sequence). This CDR3 contains 15 residues. CDR3 sequence reads: CASSPRQGRTDTQYF. The CDR3 coding sequence is TGTGCCAGTAGTCCCCGACAGGGACGCACAGATACGCAGTATTTT.

This chain joins TRBV7-9 and TRBJ2-3; D is possibly TRBD1 (5 bases). V was trimmed by 8 bases and J by 0 bases, leaving 12 bases between them. The CDR3 runs 14 residues. Germline V gene sequence: CDR1 SEHNR, CDR2 FQNEAQ (reference sequence). The CDR3 sequence is CASALGRSTDTQYF. CDR3 DNA: TGTGCCAGCGCCCTGGGGCGTAGCACAGATACGCAGTATTTT.

A single count supports this clone. This chain uses TRBV5-1 with TRBJ2-1; D gene ambiguous. The CDR3 loop spans 13 amino acids. The germline V gene has CDR1 SGHRS and CDR2 YFSETQ. V was clipped by 2 bases and J by 5 bases, with 8 bases between them. The CDR3 bases are TGCGCCAGCAGCTTCCCCGGCAACAATGAGCAGTTCTTC. Encoded protein: CASSFPGNNEQFF. The whole variable domain, filled in from reference TRBV5-1 and TRBJ2-1, reads KAGVTQTPRYLIKTRGQQVTLSCSPISGHRSVSWYQQTPGQGLQFLFEYFSETQRNKGNFPGRFSGRQFSNSRSEMNVSTLELGDSALYLCASSFPGNNEQFFGPGTRLTVL.

The sample holds one count of this clone. The chain combines TRBV18 with TRBJ2-1, with TRBD1 as a possible D gene (6 bases). V lost 7 bases and J 8 bases, leaving 21 bases between the germline ends. CDR3 length: 15 amino acids. Germline values: CDR1 KGHSH, CDR2 LQKENI. The CDR3 nucleotides are TGTGCCAGCTTACCCTCACAGGGATTAGTTTATGAGCAGTTCTTC. Its translation is CASLPSQGLVYEQFF.

The chain carries TRBV4-2 and TRBJ2-1, with D perhaps matching TRBD2 (6 bases). The CDR3 length is 16 residues. Trimming removed 0 bases at V and 6 bases at J, with 15 bases between. Germline assignment: CDR1 LGHNA and CDR2 YNFKEQ. CDR3 DNA: TGTGCCAGCAGCCAAGAAGGTAGACGGGAGCTCAATGAGCAGTTCTTC. It encodes CASSQEGRRELNEQFF.

Worth noting for this clone: The same CDR3 arises from other DNA sequences in this sample as well. The CDR3 nucleotides read TGTGCCAGCACTACCACCGGGACAACTAATGAAAAACTGTTTTTT. Protein sequence: CASTTTGTTNEKLFF. The J gene is TRBJ1-4, the V gene TRBV28; D call uncertain. Trimming stripped 7 bases from V and 0 bases from J, with 12 bases between. From germline, CDR1 is MDHEN and CDR2 SYDVKM. CDR3 length: 15 residues.

The rearrangement uses TRBV11-2 and TRBJ2-5; possible D gene TRBD1, 5 bases. V was shortened by 2 bases and J by 5 bases, with 15 bases between the two germline ends. This CDR3 has 15 residues. Germline values: CDR1 SGHAT, CDR2 FQNNGV. The CDR3 coding sequence is TGTGCCAGCAGCTTAAACTTAGGGGTAGGGGAGACCCAGTACTTC. Amino acid sequence: CASSLNLGVGETQYF. The full variable domain, its missing parts supplied by reference TRBV11-2 and TRBJ2-5, is EAGVAQSPRYKIIEKRQSVAFWCNPISGHATLYWYQQILGQGPKLLIQFQNNGVVDDSQLPKDRFSAERLKGVDSTLKIQPAKLEDSAVYLCASSLNLGVGETQYFGPGTRLLVL.

V usage is TRBV7-2 and J usage is TRBJ1-1; D might be TRBD1 (6 bases). Germline lookup yields CDR1 SGHTA and CDR2 FQGNSA. This CDR3 has 14 amino acids. Trimming cost V 2 bases and J 10 bases, with 17 bases left between them. The CDR3 region has the DNA TGTGCCAGCAGCTTAAACTACAACAGGGTGACAGCTTTCTTT. Translation gives CASSLNYNRVTAFF.